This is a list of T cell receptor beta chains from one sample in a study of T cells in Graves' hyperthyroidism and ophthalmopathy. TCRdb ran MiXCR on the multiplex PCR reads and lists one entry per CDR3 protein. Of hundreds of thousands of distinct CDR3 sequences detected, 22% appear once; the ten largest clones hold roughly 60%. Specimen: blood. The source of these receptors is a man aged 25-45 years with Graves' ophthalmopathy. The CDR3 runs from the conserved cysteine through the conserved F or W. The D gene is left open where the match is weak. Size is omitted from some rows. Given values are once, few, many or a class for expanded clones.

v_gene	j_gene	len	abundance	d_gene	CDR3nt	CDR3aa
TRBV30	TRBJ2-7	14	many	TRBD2	TGTGCCTGGAGTGTCGCTGCGGGAGGGTACGAGCAGTACTTC	CAWSVAAGGYEQYF
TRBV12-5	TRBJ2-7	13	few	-	TGTGCTAGTGGTTTGGACAACAGCTACGAGCAGTACTTC	CASGLDNSYEQYF
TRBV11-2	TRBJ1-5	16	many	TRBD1	TGTGCCAGCAGCTTAGTCCGGGACAGGGCGAATCAGCCCCAGCATTTT	CASSLVRDRANQPQHF
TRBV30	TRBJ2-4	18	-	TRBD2	TGTGCCTGGAGGCAATCCCCGGGACTAGCGGGACCTAAAAACATTCAGTACTTC	CAWRQSPGLAGPKNIQYF
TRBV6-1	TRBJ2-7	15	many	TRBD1	TGTGCCAGCAGTGTCCGGGACAGGGGCTCCTACGAGCAGTACTTC	CASSVRDRGSYEQYF
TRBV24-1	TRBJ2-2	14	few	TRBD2	TGTGCCAGTACTAGCGGAAGTAACACCGGGGAGCTGTTTTTT	CASTSGSNTGELFF
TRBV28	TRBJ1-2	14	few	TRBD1	TGTGCCAGCAGGTTAACAGGGGTTAACTATGGCTACACCTTC	CASRLTGVNYGYTF
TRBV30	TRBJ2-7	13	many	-	TGTGCCTGGAGTGTCCCCCCCATATACGAGCAGTACTTC	CAWSVPPIYEQYF
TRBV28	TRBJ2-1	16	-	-	TGTGCCAGCAGACCGGGAGAGGGGGGCTCCTACAATGAGCAGTTCTTC	CASRPGEGGSYNEQFF
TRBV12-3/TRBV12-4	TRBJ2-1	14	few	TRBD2	TGTGCCAGCAGTTTGCGGGAGCCAGACAATGAGCAGTTCTTC	CASSLREPDNEQFF
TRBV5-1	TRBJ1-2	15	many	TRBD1	TGCGCCAGCAGCCTCGCGGACAGGGGTCCCTCGGGCTACACCTTC	CASSLADRGPSGYTF
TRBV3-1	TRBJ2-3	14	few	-	TGTGCCAGCAGCTACCAGCGCGCAACAGATACGCAGTATTTT	CASSYQRATDTQYF
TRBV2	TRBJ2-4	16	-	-	TGTGCCAGCAACCGAGGGGCTCGACTAGCCAAAAACATTCAGTACTTC	CASNRGARLAKNIQYF
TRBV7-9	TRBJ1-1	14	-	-	TGTGCCAGCAGCTTCCCTGGTAGGGGAGATGAAGCTTTCTTT	CASSFPGRGDEAFF
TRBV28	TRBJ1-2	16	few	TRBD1	TGTGCCAGCAGTTTCGATACAGGGGCCTCCTACTATGGCTACACCTTC	CASSFDTGASYYGYTF
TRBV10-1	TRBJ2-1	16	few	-	TGCGCCAGCAGTGAGGTAGCAGCAAGCTCCTACAATGAGCAGTTCTTC	CASSEVAASSYNEQFF
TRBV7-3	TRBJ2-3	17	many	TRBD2	TGTGCCAGCAGCTCGCCTCCTATAGCGGGAGGGCCAGATACGCAGTATTTT	CASSSPPIAGGPDTQYF
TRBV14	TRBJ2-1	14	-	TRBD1	TGTGCCAGCAGACGGACAGGGATATCGAATGAGCAGTTCTTC	CASRRTGISNEQFF
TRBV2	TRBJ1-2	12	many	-	TGTGCCAGCAGTGAAGCCAAAAGCGGCTACACCTTC	CASSEAKSGYTF
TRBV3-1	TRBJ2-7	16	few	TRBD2	TGTGCCAGCAGCCAAGATCGCACTAGCGGTGTCAGGGAGCAGTACTTC	CASSQDRTSGVREQYF
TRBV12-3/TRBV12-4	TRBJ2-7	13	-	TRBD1	TGTGCCATTCGTACAGGGGCGAACTACGAGCAGTACTTC	CAIRTGANYEQYF
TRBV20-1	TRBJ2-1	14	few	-	TGCAGTGCTCTAGACCCGCCGAGGAACAATGAGCAGTTCTTC	CSALDPPRNNEQFF
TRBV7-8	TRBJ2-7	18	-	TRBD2	TGTGCCAGCAGCTTAGCATCCGTTCCGGGACTACCGAACGGGGAGCAGTACTTC	CASSLASVPGLPNGEQYF
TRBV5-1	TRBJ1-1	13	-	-	TGCGCCAGCAGCAGATTGGGATTCACTGAAGCTTTCTTT	CASSRLGFTEAFF
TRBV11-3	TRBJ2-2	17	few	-	TGTGCCAGCAGCTCCGGACAGTTCGGCTGGTCCACCGGGGAGCTGTTTTTT	CASSSGQFGWSTGELFF
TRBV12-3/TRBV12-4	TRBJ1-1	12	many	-	TGTGCCAGCAGTTCAGTGGCCACTGAAGCTTTCTTT	CASSSVATEAFF
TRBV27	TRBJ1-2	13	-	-	TGTGCCAGCAGTTTTGGGACGGGCCGCAGAATGTCCTTC	CASSFGTGRRMSF
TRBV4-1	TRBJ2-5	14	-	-	TGCGCCAGCAGCCAACCTCTGATACAAGAGACCCAGTACTTC	CASSQPLIQETQYF
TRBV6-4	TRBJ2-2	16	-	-	TGTGCCAGCAGTGACCAGGCAGGACGTCACACCGGGGAGCTGTTTTTT	CASSDQAGRHTGELFF
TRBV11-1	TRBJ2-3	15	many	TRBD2	TGTGCCAGCAGCTTAGGGACTAGCGGCCTAGATACGCAGTATTTT	CASSLGTSGLDTQYF
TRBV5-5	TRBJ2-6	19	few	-	TGTGCCAGCAGCTTGTATCAGGGGCGCTTTTCTTCTGGGGCCAACGTCCTGACTTTC	CASSLYQGRFSSGANVLTF
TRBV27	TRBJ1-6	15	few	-	TGTGCCAGCAGTTTACGGGGCCCAAGGAATTCACCCCTCCACTTT	CASSLRGPRNSPLHF
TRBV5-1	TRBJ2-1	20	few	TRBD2	TGCGCCAGCAGCTTATTAAGCGGGAGTGTTTCTCTAAGCTCCTACAATGAGCAGTTCTTC	CASSLLSGSVSLSSYNEQFF
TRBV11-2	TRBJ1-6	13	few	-	TGTGCCAGCACAAGCAGTAAGAATTCACCCCTCCACTTT	CASTSSKNSPLHF
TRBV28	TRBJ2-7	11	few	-	TGTGCCAGCAGTCGGAACTGGGAGCAGTACTTC	CASSRNWEQYF
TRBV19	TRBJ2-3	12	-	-	TGTGCCAGTAGTGAGAGAGGAGATACGCAGTATTTT	CASSERGDTQYF
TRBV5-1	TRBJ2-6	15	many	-	TGCGCCAGCAGCTTGGGGTCCGGCGGGGCCAACGTCCTGACTTTC	CASSLGSGGANVLTF